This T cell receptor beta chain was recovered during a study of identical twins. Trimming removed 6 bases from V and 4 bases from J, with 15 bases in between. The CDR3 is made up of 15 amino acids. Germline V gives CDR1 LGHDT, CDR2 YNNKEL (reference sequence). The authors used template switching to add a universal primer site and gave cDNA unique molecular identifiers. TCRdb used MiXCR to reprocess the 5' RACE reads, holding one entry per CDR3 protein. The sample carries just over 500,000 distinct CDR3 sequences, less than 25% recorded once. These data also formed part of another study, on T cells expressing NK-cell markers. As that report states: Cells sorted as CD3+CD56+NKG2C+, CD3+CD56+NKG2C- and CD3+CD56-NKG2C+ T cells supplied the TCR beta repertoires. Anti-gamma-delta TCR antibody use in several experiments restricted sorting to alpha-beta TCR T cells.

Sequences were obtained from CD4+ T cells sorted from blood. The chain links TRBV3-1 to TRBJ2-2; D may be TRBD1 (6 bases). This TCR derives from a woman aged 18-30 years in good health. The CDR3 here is CASSPYEGGTGELFF. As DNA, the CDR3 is TGTGCCAGCAGTCCTTACGAAGGGGGCACCGGGGAGCTGTTTTTT.